The 20 T cell receptor beta chains below were found in one sample sequenced in a study of T cell repertoires in cytomegalovirus infection. Via MiXCR, TCRdb re-called the reads, giving one row per CDR3 protein. This sample carries about 530,000 distinct CDR3 sequences, approximately 25% of them seen once, and the ten largest clones take approximately 13%. The sequenced material came from PBMCs. The receptors derive from a human donor in good health (CMV status not recorded). Some clones in this sample may be carry-over from other donors' samples.

This clonotype appeared many times. The gene calls are TRBV12-3 or TRBV12-4 and TRBJ1-1; TRBD1 is a possible D gene (5 bases). The CDR3 is made up of 13 amino acids. Deletions cut 5 bases from V and 4 bases from J, with 11 bases between. CDR3 residues: CASSKGVATEAFF. The DNA of the CDR3 is TGTGCCAGCAGTAAAGGGGTGGCCACTGAAGCTTTCTTT.

The V and J genes are TRBV4-1 and TRBJ1-3; D ambiguous. Deletions cut 1 base from V and 0 bases from J, with 10 bases between. The CDR3 consists of 16 residues. Germline CDR1 MGHRA, CDR2 YSYEKL. CDR3 DNA: TGCGCCAGCAGCCAAGTGGCCGCTATCTCTGGAAACACCATATATTTT. Protein product: CASSQVAAISGNTIYF.

In this sample, this clonotype turned up many times. CDR3 protein: CASSMGKGQGETQYF. CDR3 nucleotides: TGTGCCAGTAGTATGGGTAAGGGGCAAGGAGAGACCCAGTACTTC. V gene TRBV19 combines with J gene TRBJ2-5; D possibly corresponds to TRBD1 (5 bases). Trimming left V 3 bases short and J 4 bases short, with 15 bases between. Germline V gene sequence: CDR1 LNHDA, CDR2 SQIVND (reference sequence). The CDR3 is 15 residues long.

This clonotype was picked up many times. The chain is built from TRBV7-2 and TRBJ2-3; D is possibly TRBD2 (6 bases). V was pared by 5 bases and J by 0 bases, with 15 bases between. Germline V gene lookup returns CDR1 SGHTA and CDR2 FQGNSA. This CDR3 has 16 residues. The CDR3, as DNA: TGTGCCAGCAGCACCTTAGCGGTCTCTAGCACAGATACGCAGTATTTT. Protein: CASSTLAVSSTDTQYF.

The V gene is TRBV29-1, the J gene TRBJ2-1; perhaps TRBD2 as D (7 bases). Germline assignment: CDR1 SQVTM and CDR2 ANQGSEA. V was pared by 3 bases and J by 3 bases, with 12 bases between. This CDR3 is built from 14 residues. The CDR3 loop reads CSVDRGAGYNEQFF. CDR3 sequence (DNA): TGCAGCGTTGATCGGGGGGCCGGCTACAATGAGCAGTTCTTC.

Many counts were recorded for this clonotype. CDR3 bases: TGTGCCAGCAGCTTAGAACAGGGCCCCTACGAGCAGTACTTC. It specifies CASSLEQGPYEQYF. The chain recombines TRBV7-2 with TRBJ2-7, with D possibly TRBD1 on 6 matching bases. The CDR3 spans 14 residues. Germline V CDR1 and CDR2: SGHTA, FQGNSA. V dropped 1 base and J dropped 2 bases, with 9 bases sitting between them.

This clonotype is a singleton in its sample. A much larger clone lies one base from this, so it may be a read error. The rearrangement links TRBV7-6 to TRBJ2-1; the D call may be TRBD1 or TRBD2 (6 bases each). CDR3 length equals 19 residues. Germline V CDR1 and CDR2: SGHVS, FNYEAQ. As DNA, the CDR3 is TGTGTCAGCAGCTTCAACCACTACAGGGCACGGGGGCGAGGCAATGAGCAGTTCTTC. Encoded protein: CVSSFNHYRARGRGNEQFF.

This clonotype came up a few times. The chain recombines TRBV28 with TRBJ2-7, with D tentatively TRBD2 (6 bases). This CDR3 contains 16 residues. Germline lookup yields CDR1 MDHEN and CDR2 SYDVKM. The V end was cut by 0 bases, the J end by 2 bases, with 14 bases between. CDR3 coding DNA: TGTGCCAGCAGTTTATGGACACCGGGACTTCCCTACGAGCAGTACTTC. It translates to CASSLWTPGLPYEQYF.

The genes are TRBV6-2 or TRBV6-3 and TRBJ2-3, with a possible D match to TRBD2 (6 bases). The V end lost 7 bases, the J end lost 5 bases, and 16 bases lay between the germline ends. This CDR3 spans 14 amino acids. Per the germline V gene, CDR1 is MNHEY and CDR2 is SVGEGT. CDR3: CASTKRLVGDTQYF. The CDR3 bases are TGTGCCAGCACTAAAAGACTAGTGGGAGATACGCAGTATTTT.

This clonotype was detected a few times. The chain links TRBV12-3 or TRBV12-4 to TRBJ2-2; D not resolved. The CDR3 length is 13 residues. Trimming cost V 5 bases and J 6 bases, with 10 bases left between them. CDR3 bases: TGTGCCAGCAGTCCCGGCTACGCCGGGGAGCTGTTTTTT. It codes for CASSPGYAGELFF.

V usage is TRBV4-3 and J usage is TRBJ1-2, with 8 bases that match TRBD1. Germline loops: CDR1 LGHNA, CDR2 YSLEER. Trimming removed 0 bases from V and 8 bases from J; junction bases left unmatched: 5. This CDR3 contains 14 residues. This CDR3 is CASSQDQGARGYTF. The CDR3 bases are TGCGCCAGCAGCCAAGATCAGGGGGCGCGGGGCTACACCTTC.

The J gene is TRBJ1-2, the V gene TRBV9, with D possibly being TRBD1 (5 bases). This CDR3 comprises 13 residues. Germline values: CDR1 SGDLS, CDR2 YYNGEE. The V and J ends lost 5 bases and 5 bases respectively, with 13 bases between them. The CDR3 sequence: CASSPGGWYGYTF. The CDR3 bases are TGTGCCAGCAGTCCTGGGGGTTGGTATGGCTACACCTTC. The full variable domain, in which reference TRBV9 and TRBJ1-2 provide the parts outside the CDR3, is DSGVTQTPKHLITATGQRVTLRCSPRSGDLSVYWYQQSLDQGLQFLIQYYNGEERAKGNILERFSAQQFPDLHSELNLSSLELGDSALYFCASSPGGWYGYTFGSGTRLTVV.

The J gene is TRBJ2-7, the V gene TRBV12-3 or TRBV12-4; 9 bases map to TRBD2. This CDR3 region has 14 residues. V lost 5 bases, J lost 6 bases, and 8 bases stayed unmatched. CDR3 bases: TGTGCCAGCAGTGTGGGACTAGCTGTAGGCGAGCAGTACTTC. It is translated as CASSVGLAVGEQYF.

The genes are TRBV15 and TRBJ1-5; TRBD1 might be the D (6 bases). The V gene lost 0 bases and the J gene lost 5 bases, with 11 bases spanning the gap. The germline gives CDR1 LNHNV, CDR2 YYDKDF (reference sequence). This CDR3 has 15 amino acids. The CDR3 nucleotides are TGTGCCACCAGCAGAGATCAAGGGGGTGATCAGCCCCAGCATTTT. This translates into CATSRDQGGDQPQHF.

This clonotype showed up many times. The V gene is TRBV5-5, the J gene TRBJ1-5; D is unresolved. Germline V gives CDR1 SGHKS, CDR2 YYEKEE (reference sequence). The CDR3 contains 13 residues. Trimming removed 2 bases from V and 5 bases from J, with 8 bases in between. CDR3 amino acids: CASSLARDQPQHF. The CDR3 nucleotides are TGTGCCAGCAGCTTAGCAAGGGATCAGCCCCAGCATTTT.

This clonotype was observed many times. The rearrangement joins TRBV6-6 to TRBJ1-2; no clear D gene. The CDR3 has 15 amino acids. Trimming stripped 0 bases from V and 8 bases from J, with 16 bases between. CDR1 MNHNY and CDR2 SVGAGI come from the germline V gene (reference sequence). The CDR3 region is CASSYSETFNRGYTF. Here the CDR3 DNA reads TGTGCCAGCAGTTACTCGGAAACGTTCAATAGGGGCTACACCTTC.

The chain links TRBV16 to TRBJ2-7; D might be TRBD2 (5 bases). The CDR3 sequence is 15 residues long. Trimming stripped 0 bases from V and 0 bases from J, with 9 bases between. Germline lookup yields CDR1 KGHSY and CDR2 FQNENV. CDR3 nucleotides: TGTGCCAGCAGCCAATCCGGGGTGAGCTCCTACGAGCAGTACTTC. Amino acid sequence: CASSQSGVSSYEQYF. The complete variable domain, with remaining parts taken from reference TRBV16 and TRBJ2-7, reads GEEVAQTPKHLVRGEGQKAKLYCAPIKGHSYVFWYQQVLKNEFKFLISFQNENVFDETGMPKERFSAKCLPNSPCSLEIQATKLEDSAVYFCASSQSGVSSYEQYFGPGTRLTVT.

Remarks on this clonotype: The CDR3 does not close with the conserved phenylalanine or tryptophan, likely indicating a read error. The chain is built from TRBV7-2 and TRBJ2-7; D not certain. The CDR3 runs 11 residues. CDR1 is SGHTA and CDR2 is FQGNSA in the germline V gene. V was cut by 3 bases and J by 4 bases, with 4 bases left in between. The CDR3 loop is CASSFLYEQYL. In DNA form, the CDR3 reads TGTGCCAGCAGCTTTTTGTACGAGCAGTACCTC.

This chain uses TRBV9 with TRBJ2-1, with D tentatively TRBD1 or TRBD2 (5 bases each). Trimming pared 4 bases from V and 7 bases from J, leaving 18 bases between. CDR1 and CDR2 (germline): SGDLS, YYNGEE. The CDR3 is made up of 15 amino acids. CDR3 sequence: CASSTPWDGLNEQFF. CDR3 DNA: TGTGCCAGCAGCACCCCCTGGGACGGGCTAAATGAGCAGTTCTTC.

This clonotype was found once. V usage is TRBV6-5 and J usage is TRBJ1-2; D is unresolved. The germline V gene encodes CDR1 MNHEY and CDR2 SVGAGI. The CDR3 has 12 amino acids. Trimming pared 5 bases from V and 7 bases from J, leaving 11 bases between. The CDR3 sequence: CASSTKIGGYTF. CDR3 DNA: TGTGCCAGCAGTACCAAAATAGGTGGCTACACCTTC.